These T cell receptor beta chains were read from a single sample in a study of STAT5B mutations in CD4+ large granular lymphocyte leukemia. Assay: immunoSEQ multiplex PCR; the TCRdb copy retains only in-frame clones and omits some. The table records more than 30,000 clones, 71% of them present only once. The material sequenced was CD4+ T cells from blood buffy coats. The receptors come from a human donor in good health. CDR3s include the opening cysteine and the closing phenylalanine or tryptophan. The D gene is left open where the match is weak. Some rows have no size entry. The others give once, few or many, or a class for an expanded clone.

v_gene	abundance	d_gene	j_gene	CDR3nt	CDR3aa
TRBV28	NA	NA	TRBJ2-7	TGTGCCAGCAGCCAAAGTCCTTACGAGCAGTACTTC	CASSQSPYEQYF
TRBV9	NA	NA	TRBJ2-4	TGTGCCAGCAGCGGACCCAGGGGAGCCAAAAACATTCAGTACTTC	CASSGPRGAKNIQYF
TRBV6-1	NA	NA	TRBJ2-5	TGTGCCAGCAGTGGAAGGCCTCAAGAGACCCAGTACTTC	CASSGRPQETQYF
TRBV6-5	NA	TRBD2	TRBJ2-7	TGTGCCACGAGACTAGCGGGGGCTTACGAGCAGTACTTC	CATRLAGAYEQYF
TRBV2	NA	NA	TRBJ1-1	TGTGCCAGCAGTGAAGTGTTCAGGGGTCAATTTAACACTGAAGCTTTCTTT	CASSEVFRGQFNTEAFF
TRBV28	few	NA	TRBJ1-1	TGTGCCAGCAGGGCAGAATCTATGAACACTGAAGCTTTCTTT	CASRAESMNTEAFF
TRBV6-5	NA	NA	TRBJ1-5	TGTGCCAGCAAGGAGACAGGCAATCAGCCCCAGCATTTT	CASKETGNQPQHF
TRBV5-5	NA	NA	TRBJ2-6	TGTGCCAGCAGCTTGGTTGGCTTGGGGGCCAACGTCCTGACTTTC	CASSLVGLGANVLTF
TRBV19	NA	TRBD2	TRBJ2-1	TGTGCCAGTACCCAGACTAGCGGGGGTTATGAGCAGTTCTTC	CASTQTSGGYEQFF
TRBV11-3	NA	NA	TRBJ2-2	TGTGCCAGCAGCCGTGAGGGTTCCGGGGAGCTGTTTTTT	CASSREGSGELFF
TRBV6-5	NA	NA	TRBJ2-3	TGTGCCAGCAGTTACTCTGCGGGGACGCTCACAGATACGCAGTATTTT	CASSYSAGTLTDTQYF
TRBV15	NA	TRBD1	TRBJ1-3	TGTGCCACCAGCAGAGTTGGGACAGGTGGAAGCTCTGGAAACACCATATATTTT	CATSRVGTGGSSGNTIYF
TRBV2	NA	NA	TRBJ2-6	TGTGCCAGCATACAGCTTGAACTATCCGGGGCCAACGTCCTGACTTTC	CASIQLELSGANVLTF
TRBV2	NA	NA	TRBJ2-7	TGTGCCAGCAGGCGACGGGACATAGTTACCTACGAGCAGTACTTC	CASRRRDIVTYEQYF
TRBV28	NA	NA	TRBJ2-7	TGTGCCAGCAGTGCGGACCTCACCTACGAGCAGTACTTC	CASSADLTYEQYF
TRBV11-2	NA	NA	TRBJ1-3	TGTGCCAGCAGCTTACGATTAAGCTCTGGAAACACCATATATTTT	CASSLRLSSGNTIYF
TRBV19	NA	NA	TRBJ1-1	TGTGCCAGTAGTATAGACAGGCAAACTTTCTTT	CASSIDRQTFF
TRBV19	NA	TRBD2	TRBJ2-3	TGTGCCAGTAGTAGGACTAGAAGCACAGATACGCAGTATTTT	CASSRTRSTDTQYF
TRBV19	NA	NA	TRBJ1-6	TGTGCCAGTAGTATTTCGGGTAGAGAGTCACCCCTCCACTTT	CASSISGRESPLHF
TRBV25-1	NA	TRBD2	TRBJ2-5	TGTGCCAGCAGTTTGCCTAGCGGGGAGGGTGAGACCCAGTACTTC	CASSLPSGEGETQYF
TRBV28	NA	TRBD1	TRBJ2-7	TGTGCCAACCCCGGGACAGGGTACGAGCAGTACTTC	CANPGTGYEQYF
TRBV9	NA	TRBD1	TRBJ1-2	TGTGCCAGCAGCACACAGGGGCCTCGCTATGGCTACACCTTC	CASSTQGPRYGYTF